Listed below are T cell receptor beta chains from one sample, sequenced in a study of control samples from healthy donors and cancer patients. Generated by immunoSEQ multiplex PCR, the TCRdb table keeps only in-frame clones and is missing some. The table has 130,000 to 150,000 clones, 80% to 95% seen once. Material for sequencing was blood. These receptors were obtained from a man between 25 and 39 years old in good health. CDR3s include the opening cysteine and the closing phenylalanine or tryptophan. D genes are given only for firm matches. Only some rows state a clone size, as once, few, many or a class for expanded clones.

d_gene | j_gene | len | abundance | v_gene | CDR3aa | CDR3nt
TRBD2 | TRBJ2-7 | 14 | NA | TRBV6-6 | CASSYGLADYEQYF | TGTGCCAGCAGTTACGGACTAGCGGACTACGAGCAGTACTTC
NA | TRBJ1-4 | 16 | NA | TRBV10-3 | CAISELRDKAHQKLFF | TGTGCCATCAGTGAGCTCCGGGACAAGGCACATCAAAAACTGTTTTTT
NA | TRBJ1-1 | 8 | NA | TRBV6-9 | CASHPAFF | TGTGCCAGCCACCCAGCTTTCTTT
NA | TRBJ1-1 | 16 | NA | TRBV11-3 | CASSFGTVYLSTEAFF | TGTGCCAGCAGCTTTGGGACCGTCTACCTGTCCACTGAAGCTTTCTTT
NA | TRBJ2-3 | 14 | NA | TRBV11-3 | CASSQVAGTDTQYF | TGTGCCAGCAGCCAAGTAGCGGGCACAGATACGCAGTATTTT
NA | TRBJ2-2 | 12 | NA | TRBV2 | CASSQNTGELFF | TGTGCCAGCAGCCAAAACACCGGGGAGCTGTTTTTT
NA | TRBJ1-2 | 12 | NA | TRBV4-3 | CASSQEGGGYTF | TGCGCCAGCAGCCAAGAGGGGGGCGGCTACACCTTC
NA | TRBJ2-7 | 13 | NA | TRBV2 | CASSEPQRLEQYF | TGTGCCAGCAGTGAACCCCAAAGGCTCGAGCAGTACTTC
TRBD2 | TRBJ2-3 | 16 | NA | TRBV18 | CASSPSGRASTDTQYF | TGTGCCAGCTCACCGAGCGGGAGGGCCAGCACAGATACGCAGTATTTT
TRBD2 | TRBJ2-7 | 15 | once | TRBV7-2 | CASSSSGLGAGEQYF | TGTGCCAGCAGCTCGAGTGGACTAGGTGCCGGCGAGCAGTACTTC
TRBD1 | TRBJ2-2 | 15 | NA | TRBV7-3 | CASSLRQGVTGELFF | TGTGCCAGCAGCTTACGACAGGGGGTGACCGGGGAGCTGTTTTTT
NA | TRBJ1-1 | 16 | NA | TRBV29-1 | CSVEDPRRRPRLEAFF | TGCAGCGTTGAAGATCCGCGGAGGAGGCCCCGGCTTGAAGCTTTCTTT
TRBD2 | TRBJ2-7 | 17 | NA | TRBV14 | CASSQGLGSGRLGVQYF | TGTGCCAGCAGCCAAGGATTAGGTAGCGGGAGGCTCGGCGTGCAGTACTTC
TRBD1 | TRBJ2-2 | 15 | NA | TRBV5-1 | CASSLGQGSTGELFF | TGCGCCAGCAGCTTAGGACAGGGAAGCACCGGGGAGCTGTTTTTT
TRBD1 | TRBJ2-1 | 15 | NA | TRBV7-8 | CASSDGQGSGNEQFF | TGTGCCAGCAGCGACGGACAGGGTTCTGGCAATGAGCAGTTCTTC
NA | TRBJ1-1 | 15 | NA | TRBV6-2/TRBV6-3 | CASSNQNRESRGAFF | TGTGCCAGCAGTAACCAAAATAGAGAATCCCGTGGAGCTTTCTTT
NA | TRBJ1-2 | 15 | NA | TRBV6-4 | CASSDSKGGASGYTF | TGTGCCAGCAGTGACTCGAAAGGAGGGGCGTCTGGCTACACCTTC
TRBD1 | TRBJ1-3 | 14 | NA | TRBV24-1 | CATSDPGQGNTIYF | TGTGCCACCAGTGATCCTGGACAGGGGAACACCATATATTTT
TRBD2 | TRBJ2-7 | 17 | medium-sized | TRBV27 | CASERTSGTQAGYEQYF | TGTGCCAGCGAGAGGACTAGCGGGACGCAGGCTGGGTACGAGCAGTACTTC
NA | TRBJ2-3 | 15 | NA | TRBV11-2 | CASSSNRLAADTQYF | TGTGCCAGCAGCTCTAATCGGCTAGCTGCAGATACGCAGTATTTT